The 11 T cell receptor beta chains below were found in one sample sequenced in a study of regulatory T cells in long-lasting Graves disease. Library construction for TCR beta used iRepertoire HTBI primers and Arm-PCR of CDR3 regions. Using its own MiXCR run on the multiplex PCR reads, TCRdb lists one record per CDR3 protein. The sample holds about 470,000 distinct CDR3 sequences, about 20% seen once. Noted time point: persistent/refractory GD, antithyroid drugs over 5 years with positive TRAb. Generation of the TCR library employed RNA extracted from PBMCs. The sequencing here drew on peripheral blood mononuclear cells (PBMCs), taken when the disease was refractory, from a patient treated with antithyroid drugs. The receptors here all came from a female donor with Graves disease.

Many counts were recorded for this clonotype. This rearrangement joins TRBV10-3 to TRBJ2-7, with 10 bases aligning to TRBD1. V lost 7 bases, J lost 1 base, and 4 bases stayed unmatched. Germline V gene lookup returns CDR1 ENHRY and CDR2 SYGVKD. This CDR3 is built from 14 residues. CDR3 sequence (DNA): TGTGCCATCAAGGTGGGACAGGGGTCCTACGAGCAGTACTTC. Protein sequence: CAIKVGQGSYEQYF.

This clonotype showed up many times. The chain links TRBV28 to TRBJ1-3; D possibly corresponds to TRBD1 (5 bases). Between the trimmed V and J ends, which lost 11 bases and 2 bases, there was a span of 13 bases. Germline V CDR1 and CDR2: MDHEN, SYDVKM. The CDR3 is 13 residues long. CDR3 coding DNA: TGTGCCTCCGCCGGGGGGGCTGGAAACACCATATATTTT. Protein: CASAGGAGNTIYF. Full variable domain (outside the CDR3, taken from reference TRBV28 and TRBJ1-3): DVKVTQSSRYLVKRTGEKVFLECVQDMDHENMFWYRQDPGLGLRLIYFSYDVKMKEKGDIPEGYSVSREKKERFSLILESASTNQTSMYLCASAGGAGNTIYFGEGSWLTVV.

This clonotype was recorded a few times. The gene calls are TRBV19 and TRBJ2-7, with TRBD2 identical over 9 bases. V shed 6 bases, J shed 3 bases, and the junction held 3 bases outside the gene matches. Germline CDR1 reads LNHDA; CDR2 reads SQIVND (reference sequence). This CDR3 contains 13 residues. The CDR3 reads CASRREGLYEQYF. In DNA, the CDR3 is TGTGCCAGTAGGCGGGAGGGCCTCTACGAGCAGTACTTC.

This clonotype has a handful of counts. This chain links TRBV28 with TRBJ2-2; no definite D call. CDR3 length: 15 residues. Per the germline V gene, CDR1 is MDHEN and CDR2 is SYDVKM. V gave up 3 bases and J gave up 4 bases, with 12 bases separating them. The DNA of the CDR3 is TGTGCCAGCAGTTTGAATAGGCAGATCACCGGGGAGCTGTTTTTT. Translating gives CASSLNRQITGELFF.

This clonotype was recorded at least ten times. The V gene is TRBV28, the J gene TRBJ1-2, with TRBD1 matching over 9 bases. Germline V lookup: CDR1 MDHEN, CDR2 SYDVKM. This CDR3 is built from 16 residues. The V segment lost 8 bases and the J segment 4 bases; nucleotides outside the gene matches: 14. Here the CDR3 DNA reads TGTGCCAGCCGGGACAGGGAGATTGCCACCTTCTATGGCTACACCTTC. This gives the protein CASRDREIATFYGYTF.

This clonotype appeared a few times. CDR3 sequence: CASSYYGLAGGGLQETQYF. In nucleotides, the CDR3 is TGTGCCAGCAGTTACTATGGACTAGCGGGAGGTGGTCTCCAAGAGACCCAGTACTTC. The V gene is TRBV6-2 or TRBV6-3, the J gene TRBJ2-5, with TRBD2 matching 14 bases. This CDR3 contains 19 residues. The V segment lost 1 base and the J segment 1 base; nucleotides outside the gene matches: 8. The germline V gene has CDR1 MNHEY and CDR2 SVGEGT.

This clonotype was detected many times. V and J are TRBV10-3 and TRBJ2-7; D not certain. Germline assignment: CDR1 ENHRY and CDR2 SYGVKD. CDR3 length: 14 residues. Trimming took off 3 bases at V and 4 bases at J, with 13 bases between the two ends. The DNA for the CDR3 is TGTGCCATCAGTGAAATAAGTCAGGCGTACGAGCAGTACTTC. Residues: CAISEISQAYEQYF.

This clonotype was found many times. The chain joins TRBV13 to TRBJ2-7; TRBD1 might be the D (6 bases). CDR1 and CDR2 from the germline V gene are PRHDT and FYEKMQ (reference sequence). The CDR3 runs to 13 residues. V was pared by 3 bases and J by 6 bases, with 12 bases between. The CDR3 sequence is CASSFGTPGEQYF. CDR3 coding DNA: TGTGCCAGCAGCTTTGGGACACCCGGCGAGCAGTACTTC.

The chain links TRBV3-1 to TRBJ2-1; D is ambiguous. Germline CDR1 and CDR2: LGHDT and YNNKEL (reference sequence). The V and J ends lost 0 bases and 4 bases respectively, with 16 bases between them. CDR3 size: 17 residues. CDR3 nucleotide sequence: TGTGCCAGCAGCCAAGAGCAAGCCGGTGAACTATACAATGAGCAGTTCTTC. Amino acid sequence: CASSQEQAGELYNEQFF.

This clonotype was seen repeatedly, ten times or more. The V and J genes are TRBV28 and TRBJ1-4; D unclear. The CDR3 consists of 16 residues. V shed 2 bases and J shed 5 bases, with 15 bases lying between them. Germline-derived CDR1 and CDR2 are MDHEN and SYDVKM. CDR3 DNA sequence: TGTGCCAGCAGTTTAAGGTCCCGGGCCAGGAATGAAAAACTGTTTTTT. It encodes CASSLRSRARNEKLFF.

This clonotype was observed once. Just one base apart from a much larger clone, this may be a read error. The CDR3 DNA sequence: TGTGCCAGCAGTCTAATACAGAGGGGGCCCATGAACACTGAAGCTTTCTTT. This sequence encodes CASSLIQRGPMNTEAFF. The V and J genes are TRBV6-1 and TRBJ1-1; 7 bases are a match to TRBD1. V lost 5 bases and J lost 0; bases outside the gene matches: 12. The germline V gene encodes CDR1 MNHNS and CDR2 SASEGT. This CDR3 region has 17 residues.